Each of the 29 T cell receptor beta chains below was sequenced from the same sample in a study of identical twins. Each CDR3 protein is one row after TCRdb ran MiXCR on the 5' RACE reads. The table records fewer than 550,000 distinct CDR3 sequences, roughly 15% of them present only once. The same sample was also used in a study of yellow fever vaccine responses in identical twins.

The sequenced sample was CD4+ T cells sorted from blood. These receptor sequences come from a young woman in good health.

The chain carries TRBV20-1 and TRBJ1-5; D might be TRBD1 (5 bases). The V end was cut by 0 bases, the J end by 0 bases, with 9 bases between. Per the germline V gene, CDR1 is DFQATT and CDR2 is SNEGSKA (reference sequence). The CDR3 is made up of 15 amino acids. CDR3 DNA sequence: TGCAGTGCTAGAGAGGGGGGAGTTAGCAATCAGCCCCAGCATTTT. Its protein product is CSAREGGVSNQPQHF.

This sequence joins TRBV5-1 and TRBJ2-6; 9 bases are a match to TRBD1. Germline V CDR1 and CDR2: SGHRS, YFSETQ. J was trimmed by 3 bases and V by 3 bases; bases with no gene match: 4. The CDR3 runs 16 residues. The CDR3 DNA is TGCGCCAGCAGCTCGGGACAGGGCAATGGGGCCAACGTCCTGACTTTC. Residues: CASSSGQGNGANVLTF.

This chain connects TRBV10-3 to TRBJ2-3, with D possibly TRBD1 on 7 matching bases. Germline loops: CDR1 ENHRY, CDR2 SYGVKD. The CDR3 covers 14 residues. Trimming took 6 bases from V and 5 from J, leaving 15 bases between them. This CDR3 reads CAISMQGGEDTQYF. CDR3 coding DNA: TGTGCCATCAGCATGCAGGGGGGAGAAGATACGCAGTATTTT.

This clonotype was detected only a few times. The chain employs TRBV3-1 and TRBJ1-1; a possible D gene is TRBD1 (5 bases). The germline CDR1 and CDR2 sequences are LGHDT and YNNKEL (reference sequence). V dropped 3 bases and J dropped 1 base, with 9 bases sitting between them. CDR3 length: 14 amino acids. The CDR3, as DNA: TGTGCCAGCAGCCAGCGACAGACGAACACTGAAGCTTTCTTT. It is translated as CASSQRQTNTEAFF.

The sample holds many counts of this clonotype. V and J are TRBV20-1 and TRBJ2-1; D not resolved. V lost 3 bases and J 6 bases, leaving 6 bases between the germline ends. This CDR3 has 11 amino acids. Germline V gives CDR1 DFQATT, CDR2 SNEGSKA (reference sequence). The CDR3 protein is CSASPVNEQFF. The CDR3 DNA sequence: TGCAGTGCTAGTCCTGTCAATGAGCAGTTCTTC.

This clonotype has a count of ten or more. V and J are TRBV7-9 and TRBJ1-2; D gene ambiguous. The CDR3 extends over 14 amino acids. V was trimmed by 0 bases and J by 4 bases, leaving 9 bases between them. Germline CDR1 reads SEHNR; CDR2 reads FQNEAQ (reference sequence). This CDR3 is CASSLATGFYGYTF. CDR3 nucleotides: TGTGCCAGCAGCTTAGCCACCGGATTCTATGGCTACACCTTC.

This clonotype was detected a few times. The V call is TRBV4-1, the J call TRBJ1-1; D unclear. This CDR3 contains 12 residues. Germline-derived CDR1 and CDR2 are MGHRA and YSYEKL. V was cut by 3 bases and J by 7 bases, with 9 bases left in between. CDR3 DNA: TGCGCCAGCAGCCAGGCAGCGAGTGAAGCTTTCTTT. Its protein is CASSQAASEAFF.

This clonotype was recorded a few times. The V gene is TRBV5-1, the J gene TRBJ2-7; TRBD2 matches at 8 bases. The germline V gene encodes CDR1 SGHRS and CDR2 YFSETQ. V was clipped by 1 base and J by 4 bases; unmatched bases: 1. This CDR3 region has 13 residues. CDR3 in DNA: TGCGCCAGCAGCTTGCGGGAGGGATACGAGCAGTACTTC. Translation: CASSLREGYEQYF.

As to this clonotype: Germline is not matched at one junction end, which may reflect a read error. This chain connects TRBV6-5 to TRBJ2-3; 8 bases agree with TRBD2. The CDR3 runs 15 residues. Per the germline V gene, CDR1 is MNHEY and CDR2 is SVGAGI. The CDR3 sequence is CASSYREGVTVVWHF. CDR3 bases: TGTGCCAGCAGTTATCGGGAGGGGGTGACGGTAGTATGGCATTTT.

This chain links TRBV20-1 with TRBJ2-5; unclear D gene. Germline-derived CDR1 and CDR2 are DFQATT and SNEGSKA (reference sequence). V was shortened by 0 bases and J by 5 bases, with 7 bases between the two germline ends. The CDR3 sequence is 12 residues long. CDR3 coding DNA: TGCAGTGCTAGAGAAAATACGGAGACCCAGTACTTC. It codes for CSARENTETQYF.

This clonotype occurred a few times. The chain has TRBV20-1 and TRBJ2-7, with 9 bases matching TRBD1. J was trimmed by 4 bases and V by 7 bases; bases with no gene match: 5. CDR3 length: 12 residues. The V gene's germline CDR1 is DFQATT and CDR2 SNEGSKA (reference sequence). CDR3 in DNA: TGCAGTGGGGAAGACAGGGGGTACGAGCAGTACTTC. It specifies CSGEDRGYEQYF.

This clonotype has just a few counts. The gene calls are TRBV3-1 and TRBJ2-7, with 8 bases fitting TRBD1. Germline CDR1 is LGHDT and CDR2 is YNNKEL (reference sequence). V lost 2 bases, J lost 5 bases, and 2 bases stayed unmatched. CDR3 length equals 13 residues. CDR3 DNA sequence: TGTGCCAGCAGCCAACAGGGGGCCCACGAGCAGTACTTC. It is translated as CASSQQGAHEQYF.

A few counts support this clonotype. V is TRBV7-2 and J is TRBJ1-1; 8 positions match TRBD1. The CDR3 has 17 amino acids. The V gene's germline CDR1 is SGHTA and CDR2 FQGNSA. The junction had 14 bases not matched to a gene; V was cut back by 5 bases and J by 3 bases. The CDR3: CASSLRTGRVGDTEAFF. Here the CDR3 DNA reads TGTGCCAGCAGCCTAAGGACAGGGCGGGTGGGGGACACTGAAGCTTTCTTT.

This clonotype showed up just a few times. The chain links TRBV10-3 to TRBJ2-1; 7 nucleotides align to TRBD2. With 2 bases clipped from V and 7 bases from J, the junction kept 8 bases outside the gene matches. The CDR3 is made up of 15 amino acids. Germline V CDR1 and CDR2: ENHRY, SYGVKD. As DNA, the CDR3 is TGTGCCATCAGTGAGATGGGTTGGGGAGGGAATGAGCAGTTCTTC. It codes for CAISEMGWGGNEQFF.

This chain uses TRBV28 with TRBJ1-4; D is undetermined. This CDR3 spans 14 amino acids. V gave up 3 bases and J gave up 8 bases, with 13 bases separating them. Germline CDR1 reads MDHEN; CDR2 reads SYDVKM. The CDR3 nucleotides are TGTGCCAGCAGTTTTAGCGGGGAGAGCGAAAAACTGTTTTTT. It translates to CASSFSGESEKLFF.

This clonotype showed up just once. V is TRBV11-2 and J is TRBJ2-7, with D possibly matching TRBD1 (5 bases). Trimming took 5 bases from V and 3 from J, leaving 23 bases between them. Germline V gives CDR1 SGHAT, CDR2 FQNNGV. The CDR3 extends over 17 amino acids. The CDR3 bases are TGTGCCAGCAGCAAGACCGCTCAGGGCTTTTGGTTCTACGAGCAGTACTTC. Its translation: CASSKTAQGFWFYEQYF.

This clonotype was seen a few times. This rearrangement joins TRBV11-2 to TRBJ2-1; TRBD2 agrees at 16 bases. Per germline, CDR1 SGHAT and CDR2 FQNNGV. This CDR3 region has 19 residues. Trimming cost V 1 base and J 9 bases; bases outside gene matches: 12. The CDR3 loop is CASSLVGTSGRDLQGEQFF. The CDR3 nucleotides read TGTGCCAGCAGCTTAGTCGGGACTAGCGGGAGGGATCTGCAAGGTGAGCAGTTCTTC.

This clonotype occurred once. This CDR3 is CASSFPRDTQYF. Here the CDR3 DNA reads TGCGCCAGCAGCTTTCCACGCGATACGCAGTATTTT. V is TRBV5-1 and J is TRBJ2-3; D gene unclear. Germline V gene data show CDR1 as SGHRS and CDR2 as YFSETQ. This CDR3 has 12 residues. With 2 bases removed from V and 6 bases from J, the gap between germline ends came to 7 bases. Combining the CDR3 with reference TRBV5-1 and TRBJ2-3 gives the whole variable domain KAGVTQTPRYLIKTRGQQVTLSCSPISGHRSVSWYQQTPGQGLQFLFEYFSETQRNKGNFPGRFSGRQFSNSRSEMNVSTLELGDSALYLCASSFPRDTQYFGPGTRLTVL.

This clonotype was picked up a small number of times. This sequence joins TRBV7-2 and TRBJ2-1; 10 bases agree with TRBD2. Germline CDR1 SGHTA, CDR2 FQGNSA. The CDR3 has 14 amino acids. Trimming cost V 5 bases and J 7 bases; bases outside gene matches: 5. The CDR3 nucleotides are TGTGCCAGCAGCAGAGCGGGGGGGCATAATGAGCAGTTCTTC. Protein product: CASSRAGGHNEQFF. The variable domain in full, completed from reference TRBV7-2 and TRBJ2-1, reads GAGVSQSPSNKVTEKGKDVELRCDPISGHTALYWYRQSLGQGLEFLIYFQGNSAPDKSGLPSDRFSAERTGGSVSTLTIQRTQQEDSAVYLCASSRAGGHNEQFFGPGTRLTVL.

On this clonotype: A junction boundary mismatches the germline segment, possibly from a read error. This chain joins TRBV3-1 and TRBJ2-3; 12 nucleotides align to TRBD2. The CDR3 covers 16 residues. Looked up from germline, CDR1 is LGHDT and CDR2 is YNNKEL (reference sequence). The CDR3 sequence: CVSSLLAGGPPDTQYF. The CDR3, as DNA: TGTGTCAGCAGCCTCCTAGCGGGGGGGCCCCCAGATACGCAGTATTTT.

The chain has TRBV12-3 or TRBV12-4 and TRBJ1-5, with D possibly matching TRBD1 (5 bases). Trimming cost V 8 bases and J 3 bases, with 11 bases left between them. The CDR3 length is 13 residues. DNA of the CDR3: TGTGCCAGCTTGGAGGGGCCCAATCAGCCCCAGCATTTT. Its protein product is CASLEGPNQPQHF.

The chain links TRBV9 to TRBJ2-1; the D gene could be TRBD1 or TRBD2 (5 bases each). The V end lost 4 bases, the J end lost 0 bases, and 26 bases lay between the germline ends. Germline-derived CDR1 and CDR2 are SGDLS and YYNGEE. This CDR3 comprises 20 residues. CDR3 sequence reads: CASSQQGLALVGPSYNEQFF. The CDR3 nucleotides are TGTGCCAGCAGCCAACAAGGTCTTGCCTTGGTGGGACCCTCCTACAATGAGCAGTTCTTC.

This clonotype was seen more than once but under ten times. V and J are TRBV9 and TRBJ2-1; D gene uncertain. The CDR3 has 15 residues. The germline V gene has CDR1 SGDLS and CDR2 YYNGEE. Trimming pared 0 bases from V and 0 bases from J, leaving 7 bases between. CDR3 nucleotide sequence: TGTGCCAGCAGCGTAGACTTGAGCTCCTACAATGAGCAGTTCTTC. Protein product: CASSVDLSSYNEQFF.

V is TRBV28 and J is TRBJ2-1; the D gene is possibly TRBD1 (5 bases). Germline V gives CDR1 MDHEN, CDR2 SYDVKM. This CDR3 has 12 amino acids. Trimming left V 4 bases short and J 9 bases short, with 10 bases between. The CDR3 nucleotides are TGTGCCAGCAGTTCCCAGGGCCTTGAGCAGTTCTTC. This encodes CASSSQGLEQFF.

The J gene is TRBJ1-1, the V gene TRBV29-1; tentatively, D is TRBD1 (5 bases). Germline V gene data show CDR1 as SQVTM and CDR2 as ANQGSEA. CDR3 length equals 14 residues. V was pared by 0 bases and J by 4 bases, with 12 bases between. The CDR3 DNA sequence: TGCAGCGTTGAAGATTCGCCCAGGGCCACTGAAGCTTTCTTT. It codes for CSVEDSPRATEAFF.

V is TRBV5-1 and J is TRBJ2-7, with TRBD2 matching over 10 bases. The CDR3 has 16 amino acids. The germline V gene encodes CDR1 SGHRS and CDR2 YFSETQ. V shed 5 bases, J shed 0 bases, and the junction held 8 bases outside the gene matches. The CDR3 reads CASSWVGTSVSYEQYF. In DNA form, the CDR3 reads TGCGCCAGCAGTTGGGTCGGGACTAGCGTCTCCTACGAGCAGTACTTC. Looking up the rest from reference TRBV5-1 and TRBJ2-7 gives the full variable domain: KAGVTQTPRYLIKTRGQQVTLSCSPISGHRSVSWYQQTPGQGLQFLFEYFSETQRNKGNFPGRFSGRQFSNSRSEMNVSTLELGDSALYLCASSWVGTSVSYEQYFGPGTRLTVT.

Details on this clonotype: A read error may explain this, as a much larger clone is one base away. The rearrangement joins TRBV27 to TRBJ2-3, with TRBD1 matching 9 bases. V trimming: 6 bases; J trimming: 0 bases; junction bases outside the gene matches: 4. Germline CDR1 MNHEY, CDR2 SMNVEV (reference sequence). The CDR3 extends over 15 amino acids. CDR3 sequence reads: CASRDRGGSTDTQYF. As DNA, the CDR3 is TGTGCCAGCAGAGACAGGGGGGGGAGCACAGATACGCAGTATTTT.

This clonotype was counted at least ten times. The rearrangement uses TRBV5-1 and TRBJ2-3; no reliable D call. V was trimmed by 0 bases and J by 0 bases, leaving 5 bases between them. The CDR3 spans 14 residues. Germline CDR1 and CDR2: SGHRS and YFSETQ. The CDR3: CASSLGDSTDTQYF. The DNA for the CDR3 is TGCGCCAGCAGCTTGGGTGACAGCACAGATACGCAGTATTTT.

The chain has TRBV10-3 and TRBJ1-1; D call uncertain. The V end was cut by 10 bases, the J end by 7 bases, with 16 bases between. Germline CDR1 ENHRY, CDR2 SYGVKD. The CDR3 consists of 12 residues. The CDR3: CASAGVEVEAFF. The CDR3 nucleotides read TGTGCCAGCGCGGGCGTTGAAGTTGAAGCTTTCTTT.